This is a list of T cell receptor beta chains from one sample in a study of cytomegalovirus exposure and HLA in healthy donors. TCRdb's copy holds only in-frame clones and misses some; the assay was immunoSEQ multiplex PCR. The sample data list around 130,000 clones. Source material: PBMCs. The receptors were sampled from a woman aged 60-75 years in good health and CMV-seronegative. Both conserved end residues are part of each CDR3. D genes are given only for firm matches.

V gene: TRBV25-1; D gene: NA; J gene: TRBJ1-2; CDR3 protein: CASSDANAGSFGYTF; CDR3 DNA: TGTGCCAGCAGTGACGCCAATGCGGGGTCTTTCGGCTACACCTTC
V gene: TRBV7-8; D gene: NA; J gene: TRBJ1-1; CDR3 protein: CASSLVAAEAFF; CDR3 DNA: TGTGCCAGCAGCTTAGTCGCGGCTGAAGCTTTCTTT
V gene: TRBV7-9; D gene: TRBD1; J gene: TRBJ2-7; CDR3 protein: CASSSNRDRGGFPVGEQYF; CDR3 DNA: TGTGCCAGCAGCTCTAACAGGGACAGAGGGGGATTCCCTGTGGGGGAGCAGTACTTC
V gene: TRBV2; D gene: NA; J gene: TRBJ2-5; CDR3 protein: CASSKMGEETQYF; CDR3 DNA: TGTGCCAGCAGCAAGATGGGAGAAGAGACCCAGTACTTC
V gene: TRBV19; D gene: NA; J gene: TRBJ2-7; CDR3 protein: CASRQDIYSYEQYF; CDR3 DNA: TGTGCCAGTAGACAGGATATTTACTCCTACGAGCAGTACTTC
V gene: TRBV19; D gene: NA; J gene: TRBJ1-5; CDR3 protein: CASSSSGNQPQHF; CDR3 DNA: TGTGCCAGTAGTTCCTCAGGGAATCAGCCCCAGCATTTT
V gene: TRBV29-1; D gene: TRBD1; J gene: TRBJ2-7; CDR3 protein: CSVQGGRSWNYEQYF; CDR3 DNA: TGCAGCGTCCAAGGGGGCAGGTCATGGAACTACGAGCAGTACTTC
V gene: TRBV5-6; D gene: NA; J gene: TRBJ1-4; CDR3 protein: CASSLVPATNEKLFF; CDR3 DNA: TGTGCCAGCAGCTTGGTCCCCGCAACTAATGAAAAACTGTTTTTT
V gene: TRBV18; D gene: NA; J gene: TRBJ2-7; CDR3 protein: CASSPPAGTQAEQYF; CDR3 DNA: TGTGCCAGCTCACCACCGGCGGGGACTCAAGCTGAGCAGTACTTC
V gene: TRBV5-5; D gene: TRBD2; J gene: TRBJ2-5; CDR3 protein: CASSLYAGEETQYF; CDR3 DNA: TGTGCCAGCAGCTTGTACGCGGGAGAAGAGACCCAGTACTTC
V gene: TRBV28; D gene: NA; J gene: TRBJ2-4; CDR3 protein: CASKGGGTKNIQYF; CDR3 DNA: TGTGCCAGCAAAGGGGGCGGGACCAAAAACATTCAGTACTTC
V gene: TRBV10-2; D gene: NA; J gene: TRBJ2-7; CDR3 protein: CASSNTGTRNYEQYF; CDR3 DNA: TGCGCCAGCAGTAATACAGGGACCCGTAACTACGAGCAGTACTTC
V gene: TRBV5-1; D gene: NA; J gene: TRBJ2-5; CDR3 protein: CASSFGTQETQYF; CDR3 DNA: TGCGCCAGCAGCTTCGGGACTCAAGAGACCCAGTACTTC
V gene: TRBV7-2; D gene: NA; J gene: TRBJ1-5; CDR3 protein: CASSPGWNQPQHF; CDR3 DNA: TGTGCCAGCAGCCCAGGGTGGAATCAGCCCCAGCATTTT
V gene: TRBV18; D gene: NA; J gene: TRBJ2-5; CDR3 protein: CASSPLITGEETQYF; CDR3 DNA: TGTGCCAGCTCACCTCTAATTACCGGGGAAGAGACCCAGTACTTC
V gene: TRBV14; D gene: TRBD1; J gene: TRBJ1-2; CDR3 protein: CASSPRTGGILGYTF; CDR3 DNA: TGTGCCAGCAGCCCGCGGACAGGGGGCATCCTAGGCTACACCTTC
V gene: TRBV30; D gene: NA; J gene: TRBJ1-4; CDR3 protein: CAWSWSREKLFF; CDR3 DNA: TGTGCCTGGAGCTGGAGCCGGGAAAAACTGTTTTTT
V gene: TRBV27; D gene: TRBD1; J gene: TRBJ1-1; CDR3 protein: CASSWTGGESEAFF; CDR3 DNA: TGTGCCAGCAGTTGGACAGGGGGGGAATCTGAAGCTTTCTTT